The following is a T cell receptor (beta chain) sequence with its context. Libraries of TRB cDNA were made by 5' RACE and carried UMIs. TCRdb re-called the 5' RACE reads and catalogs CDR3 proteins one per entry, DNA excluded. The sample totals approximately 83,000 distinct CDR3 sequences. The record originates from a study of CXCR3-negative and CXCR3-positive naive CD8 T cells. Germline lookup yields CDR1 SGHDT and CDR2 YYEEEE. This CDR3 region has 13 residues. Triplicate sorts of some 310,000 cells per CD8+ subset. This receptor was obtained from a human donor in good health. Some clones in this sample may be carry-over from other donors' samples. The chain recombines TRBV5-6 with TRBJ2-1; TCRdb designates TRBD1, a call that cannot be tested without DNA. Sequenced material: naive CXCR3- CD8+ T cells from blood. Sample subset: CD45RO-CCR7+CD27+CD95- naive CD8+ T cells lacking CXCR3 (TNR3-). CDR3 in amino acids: CASSFPPDNEQFF.